The following is a T cell receptor beta chain sequence with its context. Its matching antigen is unknown. This specimen belongs to a study of Tregs in tolerant kidney transplant recipients. Findings and caveats of the study: Biological reproducibility was not directly addressed, but technical replication error appeared minimal.

Related graft donors supplied nonmyeloablative bone marrow transplants, and mixed chimerism was transient. Thawed PBMCs were FACS-sorted into unstimulated CD4+CD25+CD127- regulatory T cells, CD4+CD25- non-regulatory cells, CD4 and CD8 cells. CDR1 and CDR2 from the germline V gene are SQVTM and ANQGSEA. V was shortened by 0 bases and J by 8 bases, with 11 bases between the two germline ends. This CDR3 has 13 amino acids. Produced via immunoSEQ multiplex PCR; TCRdb's table is partial and in-frame only. The sample contains fewer than 55,000 clones, roughly 90% of which appear only once. This specimen consisted of CD8+ T cells from blood (PBMCs), obtained 12 months after the transplant. The sequence was collected from a human patient who received a combined kidney and bone marrow transplant. Part of the T cell pool may stem from the graft donor. This rearrangement joins TRBV29-1 to TRBJ2-1; D might be TRBD2 (6 bases). CDR3 sequence: CSVEDWSSDEQFF. In DNA form, the CDR3 reads TGCAGCGTTGAAGATTGGTCTAGCGATGAGCAGTTCTTC.